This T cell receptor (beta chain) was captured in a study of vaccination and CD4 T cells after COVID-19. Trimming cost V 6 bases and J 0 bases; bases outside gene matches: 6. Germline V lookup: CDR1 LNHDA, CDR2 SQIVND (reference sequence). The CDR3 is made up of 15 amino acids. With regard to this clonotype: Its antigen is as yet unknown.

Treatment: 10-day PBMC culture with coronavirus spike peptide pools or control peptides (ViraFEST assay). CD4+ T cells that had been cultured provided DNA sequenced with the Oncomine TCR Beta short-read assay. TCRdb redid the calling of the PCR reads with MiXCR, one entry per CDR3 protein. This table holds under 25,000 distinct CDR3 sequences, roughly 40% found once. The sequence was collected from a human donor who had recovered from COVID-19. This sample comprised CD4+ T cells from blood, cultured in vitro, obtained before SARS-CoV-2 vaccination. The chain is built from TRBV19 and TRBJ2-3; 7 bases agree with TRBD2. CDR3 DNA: TGTGCCAGTAGCCTCCTGGGGGGGAGCACAGATACGCAGTATTTT. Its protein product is CASSLLGGSTDTQYF.